The 5 T cell receptor beta chains below come from one sample, sequenced in a study of T-cell memory formation after mild COVID-19. TCRdb reprocessed the 5' RACE reads via MiXCR and lists one record per CDR3 protein. Of around 200,000 distinct CDR3 sequences listed, over 9.5% are singletons. Source material: PBMCs or a T cell subset sorted from them (not recorded which). These receptors were collected from a man between 18 and 29 years old who had mild COVID-19 (a few samples of this study predate the infection). Cell type and time point are not known.

The chain has TRBV7-2 and TRBJ2-7; 11 bases line up with TRBD1. V shed 3 bases, J shed 3 bases, and the junction held 4 bases outside the gene matches. This CDR3 has 15 amino acids. Germline V gene lookup returns CDR1 SGHTA and CDR2 FQGNSA. The CDR3 is CASSFPGQGVYEQYF. For the CDR3, the DNA is TGTGCCAGCAGCTTTCCGGGACAGGGGGTCTACGAGCAGTACTTC.

V and J are TRBV7-2 and TRBJ2-1, with D possibly TRBD2 on 7 matching bases. The CDR3 sequence is 15 residues long. CDR1 and CDR2 from the germline V gene are SGHTA and FQGNSA. Trimming took off 5 bases at V and 6 bases at J, with 17 bases between the two ends. CDR3 loop: CASSPLGGAGNEQFF. As DNA, the CDR3 is TGTGCCAGCAGCCCTTTAGGGGGGGCCGGCAATGAGCAGTTCTTC.

V is TRBV5-8 and J is TRBJ2-7; D uncertain. Looked up from germline, CDR1 is SGHTS and CDR2 is YDEGEE. The V end lost 4 bases, the J end lost 4 bases, and 9 bases lay between the germline ends. The CDR3 consists of 12 residues. The CDR3 here is CASSPQLYEQYV. The CDR3 region has the DNA TGTGCCAGCAGCCCCCAGTTGTACGAGCAGTACGTC.

This clonotype was detected a few times. The CDR3 nucleotides read TGTGCCTGGAGTACAGGGTTGGCCTATGGCTACACCTTC. This translates into CAWSTGLAYGYTF. The chain recombines TRBV30 with TRBJ1-2, with D maybe TRBD1 (6 bases). Germline V CDR1 and CDR2: GTSNPN, SVGIG (reference sequence). The CDR3 contains 13 residues. Trimming stripped 2 bases from V and 4 bases from J, with 11 bases between. The full variable domain, rest sourced from reference TRBV30 and TRBJ1-2, is SQTIHQWPATLVQPVGSPLSLECTVEGTSNPNLYWYRQAAGRGLQLLFYSVGIGQISSEVPQNLSASRPQDRQFILSSKKLLLSDSGFYLCAWSTGLAYGYTFGSGTRLTVV.

The rearrangement uses TRBV11-2 and TRBJ2-5; no reliable D call. Germline CDR1 and CDR2: SGHAT and FQNNGV. Trimming pared 0 bases from V and 7 bases from J, leaving 12 bases between. CDR3 length: 14 amino acids. DNA of the CDR3: TGTGCCAGCAGCTTAGAATTGGGGATGGGGACCCAGTACTTC. This codes for CASSLELGMGTQYF.